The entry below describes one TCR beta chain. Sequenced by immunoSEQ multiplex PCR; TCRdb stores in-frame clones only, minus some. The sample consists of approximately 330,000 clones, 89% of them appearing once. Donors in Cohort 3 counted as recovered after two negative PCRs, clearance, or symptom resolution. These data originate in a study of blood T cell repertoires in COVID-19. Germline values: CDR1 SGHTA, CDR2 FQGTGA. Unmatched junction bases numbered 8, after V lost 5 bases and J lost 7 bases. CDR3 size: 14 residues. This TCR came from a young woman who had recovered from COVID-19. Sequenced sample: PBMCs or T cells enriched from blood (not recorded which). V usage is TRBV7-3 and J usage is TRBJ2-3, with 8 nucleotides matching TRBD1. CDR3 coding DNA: TGTGCCAGCAGCCAGACAGGGGCCGCGCATACGCAGTATTTT. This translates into CASSQTGAAHTQYF.